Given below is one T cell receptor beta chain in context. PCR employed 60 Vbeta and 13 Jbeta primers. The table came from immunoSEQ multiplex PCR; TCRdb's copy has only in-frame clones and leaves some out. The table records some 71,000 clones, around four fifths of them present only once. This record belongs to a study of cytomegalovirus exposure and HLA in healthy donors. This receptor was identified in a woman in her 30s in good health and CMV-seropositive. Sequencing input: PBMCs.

The CDR3 spells CASKGQGNYNEQFF. In nucleotides, the CDR3 is TGTGCCAGCAAAGGACAGGGAAACTACAATGAGCAGTTCTTC. The genes are TRBV25-1 and TRBJ2-1; 8 bases map to TRBD1. The CDR3 has 14 residues. Losses at the gene ends were 7 bases for V and 3 bases for J; bases not matched to a gene: 5. Germline loops: CDR1 MGHDK, CDR2 SYGVNS.